The clone carrying this T cell receptor beta chain showed up just a few times. Its target is unknown. TCRdb redid the calling of the 5' RACE reads with MiXCR, one entry per CDR3 protein. The table has 1.5 million or so distinct CDR3 sequences, about 30% seen once. The sample is drawn from a study of identical twins. Regarding the study as a whole: Because invariant MAIT and iNKT cells could be present, zero-insertion analyses could be partly confounded. Memory repertoires showed no such pattern, whereas abundant cord blood beta clonotypes carried fewer insertions.

The CDR3 covers 15 residues. Looked up from germline, CDR1 is SGDLS and CDR2 is YYNGEE. V lost 0 bases and J lost 2, with 11 bases in between. The V gene is TRBV9, the J gene TRBJ2-5, with D perhaps TRBD1 (5 bases). Specimen: cord blood. The receptor comes from a newborn girl in good health. The CDR3 DNA reads TGTGCCAGCAGCGTAGGGGGCGTTAGACAAGAGACCCAGTACTTC. Its protein is CASSVGGVRQETQYF. Drawing the rest from reference TRBV9 and TRBJ2-5, the complete variable domain is DSGVTQTPKHLITATGQRVTLRCSPRSGDLSVYWYQQSLDQGLQFLIQYYNGEERAKGNILERFSAQQFPDLHSELNLSSLELGDSALYFCASSVGGVRQETQYFGPGTRLLVL.